The table lists the clone carrying this T cell receptor beta chain with a count of one. Deletions cut 4 bases from V and 4 bases from J, with 13 bases between. CDR1 and CDR2 (germline): MNHEY, SVGAGI. This CDR3 is built from 14 residues. The data stem from a study of blood T cell repertoires in COVID-19. Turning to the study itself: The United States, Italy and Spain were the sources of the acute and convalescent COVID-19 samples. The analysed material was cDNA or gDNA that came from T cells, B-cell-depleted T cells, or PBMCs.

In the original processing: For nucleated cells, counts were estimated from reference gene primer amplification. Only in-frame clones appear in the TCRdb table, and some are missing; sequencing was by immunoSEQ multiplex PCR. V and J calls and clone size come straight from that table; D and trimming were deduced from the DNA. The data show about 350,000 clones, approximately 86% seen once. Followed over time, Seattle patients had been enrolled while infection was active. The sample comprised peripheral blood. J is TRBJ1-1 and V is TRBV6-5; TRBD1 might be the D (6 bases). The origin of this receptor is a woman in her sixties with COVID-19, enrolled during active disease. The chain's CDR3 is CASSWGSGATEAFF. CDR3 DNA: TGTGCCAGCAGTTGGGGCTCAGGGGCCACTGAAGCTTTCTTT.